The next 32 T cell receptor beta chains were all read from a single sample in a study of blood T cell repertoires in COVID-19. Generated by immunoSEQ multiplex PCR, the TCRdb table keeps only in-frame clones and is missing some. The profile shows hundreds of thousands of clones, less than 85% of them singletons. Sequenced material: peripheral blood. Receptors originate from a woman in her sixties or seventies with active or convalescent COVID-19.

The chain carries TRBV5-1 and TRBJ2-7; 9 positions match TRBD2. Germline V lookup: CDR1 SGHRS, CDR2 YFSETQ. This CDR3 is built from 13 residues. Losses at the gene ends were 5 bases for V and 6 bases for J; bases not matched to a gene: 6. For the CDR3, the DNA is TGCGCCAGCAGAAGCGGGGGGCCGGGCGAGCAGTACTTC. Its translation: CASRSGGPGEQYF.

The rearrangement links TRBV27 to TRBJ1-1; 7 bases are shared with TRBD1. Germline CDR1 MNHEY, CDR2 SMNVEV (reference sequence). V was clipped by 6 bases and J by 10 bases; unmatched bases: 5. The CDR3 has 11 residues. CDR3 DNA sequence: TGTGCCAGCAGGGTAGACAGGGCAGCTTTCTTT. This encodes CASRVDRAAFF.

CDR3 coding DNA: TGTGCCAGCAGCACCTCGGACGGGGGGGGCCGCCAAGAGACCCAGTACTTC. This codes for CASSTSDGGGRQETQYF. V gene TRBV5-6 combines with J gene TRBJ2-5, with 8 bases aligning to TRBD2. V shed 4 bases, J shed 1 base, and the junction held 12 bases outside the gene matches. The CDR3 is made up of 17 amino acids. Looked up from germline, CDR1 is SGHDT and CDR2 is YYEEEE.

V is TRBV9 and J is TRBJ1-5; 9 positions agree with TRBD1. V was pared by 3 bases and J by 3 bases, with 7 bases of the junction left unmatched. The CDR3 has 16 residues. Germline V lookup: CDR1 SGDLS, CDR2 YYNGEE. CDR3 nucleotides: TGTGCCAGCAGCGGGACAGGGGATAAAGACAATCAGCCCCAGCATTTT. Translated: CASSGTGDKDNQPQHF. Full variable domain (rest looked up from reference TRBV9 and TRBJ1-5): DSGVTQTPKHLITATGQRVTLRCSPRSGDLSVYWYQQSLDQGLQFLIQYYNGEERAKGNILERFSAQQFPDLHSELNLSSLELGDSALYFCASSGTGDKDNQPQHFGDGTRLSIL.

DNA for the CDR3: TGTGCCATCAGTGAGTCTGGAGGGATTATGAACACTGAAGCTTTCTTT. Amino acids: CAISESGGIMNTEAFF. The chain is built from TRBV10-3 and TRBJ1-1; D gene uncertain. Trimming stripped 0 bases from V and 0 bases from J, with 11 bases between. CDR1 is ENHRY, CDR2 SYGVKD, per germline. CDR3 length: 16 residues.

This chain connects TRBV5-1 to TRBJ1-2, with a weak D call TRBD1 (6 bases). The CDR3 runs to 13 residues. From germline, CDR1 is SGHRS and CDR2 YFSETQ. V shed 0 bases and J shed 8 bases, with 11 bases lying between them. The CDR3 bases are TGCGCCAGCAGCTTGGAACAGGGTAGGGGCTACACCTTC. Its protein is CASSLEQGRGYTF.

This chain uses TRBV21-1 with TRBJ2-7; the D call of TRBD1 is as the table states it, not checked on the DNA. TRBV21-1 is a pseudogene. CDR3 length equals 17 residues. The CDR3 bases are TGTGCCAGCAGCAAAGAAGGGGGACAGGTTTGCTCCTACGAGCAGTACTTC. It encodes CASSKEGGQVCSYEQYF.

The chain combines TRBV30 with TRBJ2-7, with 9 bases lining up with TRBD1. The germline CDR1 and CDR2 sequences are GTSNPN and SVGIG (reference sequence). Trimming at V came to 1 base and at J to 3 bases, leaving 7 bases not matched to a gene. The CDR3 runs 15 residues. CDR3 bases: TGTGCCTGGAGTGCAAAACAGGGGGCGGTCTACGAGCAGTACTTC. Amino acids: CAWSAKQGAVYEQYF.

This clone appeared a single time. The CDR3 reads CASSPLLTSTHEQYF. In nucleotides, the CDR3 is TGCGCCAGCAGCCCACTTTTGACTAGCACCCACGAGCAGTACTTC. The genes are TRBV5-1 and TRBJ2-7; 7 nucleotides agree with TRBD2. Losses at the gene ends were 4 bases for V and 5 bases for J; bases not matched to a gene: 12. Germline loops: CDR1 SGHRS, CDR2 YFSETQ. The length of the CDR3 is 15 residues. Full variable domain (remainder filled in from reference TRBV5-1 and TRBJ2-7): KAGVTQTPRYLIKTRGQQVTLSCSPISGHRSVSWYQQTPGQGLQFLFEYFSETQRNKGNFPGRFSGRQFSNSRSEMNVSTLELGDSALYLCASSPLLTSTHEQYFGPGTRLTVT.

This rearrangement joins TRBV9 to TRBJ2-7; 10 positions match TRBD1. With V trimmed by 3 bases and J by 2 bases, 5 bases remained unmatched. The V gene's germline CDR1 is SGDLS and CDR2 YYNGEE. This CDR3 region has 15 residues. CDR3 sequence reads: CASSAVGTGAYEQYF. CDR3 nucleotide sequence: TGTGCCAGCAGCGCAGTGGGGACAGGGGCCTACGAGCAGTACTTC.

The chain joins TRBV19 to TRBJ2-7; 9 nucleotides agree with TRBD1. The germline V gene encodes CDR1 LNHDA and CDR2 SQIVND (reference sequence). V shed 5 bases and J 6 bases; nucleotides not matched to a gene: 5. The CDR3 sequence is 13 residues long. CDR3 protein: CASSEGTGTEQYF. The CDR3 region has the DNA TGTGCCAGTAGTGAAGGGACAGGGACCGAGCAGTACTTC.

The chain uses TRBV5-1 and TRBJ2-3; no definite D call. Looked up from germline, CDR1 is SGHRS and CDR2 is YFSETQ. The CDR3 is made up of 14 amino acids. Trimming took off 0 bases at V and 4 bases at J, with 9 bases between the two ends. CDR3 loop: CASSLAVTADTQYF. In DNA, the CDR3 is TGCGCCAGCAGCTTGGCCGTTACGGCAGATACGCAGTATTTT.

The CDR3 nucleotides are TGCGCCAGCACCCGACAGTTCACAGATACGCAGTATTTT. Its protein product is CASTRQFTDTQYF. The genes are TRBV10-2 and TRBJ2-3; D is perhaps TRBD1 (5 bases). CDR3 length equals 13 residues. Germline lookup yields CDR1 WSHSY and CDR2 SAAADI. V was trimmed by 7 bases and J by 2 bases, leaving 10 bases between them.

The CDR3 DNA reads as TGCGCCAGCAGCCACAACCTGGGACAGGGACACGAGCAGTACTTC. It translates to CASSHNLGQGHEQYF. J is TRBJ2-7 and V is TRBV4-1, with 9 bases identical to TRBD1. From germline, CDR1 is MGHRA and CDR2 YSYEKL. The CDR3 sequence is 15 residues long. Unmatched junction bases numbered 8, after V lost 3 bases and J lost 5 bases.

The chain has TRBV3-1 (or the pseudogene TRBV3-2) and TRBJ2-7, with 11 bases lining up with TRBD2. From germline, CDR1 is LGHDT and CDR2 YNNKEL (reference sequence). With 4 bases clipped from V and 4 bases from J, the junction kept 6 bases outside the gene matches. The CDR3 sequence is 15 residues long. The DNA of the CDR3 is TGTGCCAGCAGCCCCGAGGTAGCGGGAGGGTACGAGCAGTACTTC. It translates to CASSPEVAGGYEQYF.

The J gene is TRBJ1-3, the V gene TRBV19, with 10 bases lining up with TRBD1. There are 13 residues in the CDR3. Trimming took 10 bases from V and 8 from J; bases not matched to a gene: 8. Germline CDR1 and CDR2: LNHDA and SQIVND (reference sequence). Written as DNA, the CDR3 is TGTGCCACCCATGGACAGGGGGTATACACCATATATTTT. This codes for CATHGQGVYTIYF.

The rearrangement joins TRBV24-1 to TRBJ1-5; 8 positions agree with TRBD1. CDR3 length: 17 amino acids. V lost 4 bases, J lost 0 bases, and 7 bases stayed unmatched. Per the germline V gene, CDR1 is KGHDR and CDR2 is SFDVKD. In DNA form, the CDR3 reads TGTGCCACCAGTGACCCTAGCAGGGGGCCTAGCAATCAGCCCCAGCATTTT. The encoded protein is CATSDPSRGPSNQPQHF.

This CDR3 is CAWSVLLGDQPQHF. For the CDR3, the DNA is TGTGCCTGGAGTGTACTTTTAGGGGATCAGCCCCAGCATTTT. The chain has TRBV30 and TRBJ1-5; D perhaps matches TRBD1 (5 bases). In germline, CDR1 is GTSNPN, CDR2 SVGIG (reference sequence). This CDR3 region has 14 residues. Trimming removed 0 bases at V and 5 bases at J, with 11 bases between.

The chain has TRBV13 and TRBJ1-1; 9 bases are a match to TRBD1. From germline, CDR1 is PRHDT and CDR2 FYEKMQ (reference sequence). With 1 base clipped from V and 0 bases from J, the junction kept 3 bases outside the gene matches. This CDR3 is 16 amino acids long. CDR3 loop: CASSLAGTGLNTEAFF. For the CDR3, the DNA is TGTGCCAGCAGCTTAGCGGGGACAGGGTTGAACACTGAAGCTTTCTTT.

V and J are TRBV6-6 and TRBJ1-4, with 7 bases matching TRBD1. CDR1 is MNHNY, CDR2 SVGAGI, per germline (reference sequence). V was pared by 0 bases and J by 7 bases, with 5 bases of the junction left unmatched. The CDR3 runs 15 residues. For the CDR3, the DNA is TGTGCCAGCAGTTACTCGGAGGGGGCCGGTGAAAAACTGTTTTTT. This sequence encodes CASSYSEGAGEKLFF.

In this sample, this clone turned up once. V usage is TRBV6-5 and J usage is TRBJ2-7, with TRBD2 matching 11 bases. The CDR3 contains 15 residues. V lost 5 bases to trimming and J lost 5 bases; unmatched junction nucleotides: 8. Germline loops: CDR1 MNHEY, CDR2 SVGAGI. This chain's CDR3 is CASSTIAGGQDEQYF. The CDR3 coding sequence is TGTGCCAGCAGTACCATAGCGGGAGGGCAGGACGAGCAGTACTTC.

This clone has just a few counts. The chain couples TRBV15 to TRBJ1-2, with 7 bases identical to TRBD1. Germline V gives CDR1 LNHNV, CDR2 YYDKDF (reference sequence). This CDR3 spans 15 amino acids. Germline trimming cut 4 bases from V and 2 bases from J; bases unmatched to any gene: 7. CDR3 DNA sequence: TGTGCCACCAGCAATTTCGGGACAGTAAACTATGGCTACACCTTC. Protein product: CATSNFGTVNYGYTF.

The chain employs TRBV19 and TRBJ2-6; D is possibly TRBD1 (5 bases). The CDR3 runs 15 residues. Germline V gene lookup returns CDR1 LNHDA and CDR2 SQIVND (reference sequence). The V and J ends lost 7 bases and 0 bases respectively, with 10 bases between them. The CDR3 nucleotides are TGTGCCAGTAAAAGGGGTAGCTCTGGGGCCAACGTCCTGACTTTC. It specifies CASKRGSSGANVLTF.

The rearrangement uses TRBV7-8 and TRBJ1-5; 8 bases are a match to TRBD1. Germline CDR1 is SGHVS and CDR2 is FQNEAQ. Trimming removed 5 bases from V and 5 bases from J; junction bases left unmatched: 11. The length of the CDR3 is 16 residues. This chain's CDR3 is CASSRPAGGIDQPQHF. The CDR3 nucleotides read TGTGCCAGCAGCCGCCCCGCAGGGGGCATCGATCAGCCCCAGCATTTT.

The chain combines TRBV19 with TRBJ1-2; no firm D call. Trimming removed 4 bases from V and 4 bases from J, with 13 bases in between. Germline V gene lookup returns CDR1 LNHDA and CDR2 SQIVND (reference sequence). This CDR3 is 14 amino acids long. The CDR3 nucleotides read TGTGCCAGTAGTACCCTAACCGGGAGCTATGGCTACACCTTC. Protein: CASSTLTGSYGYTF.

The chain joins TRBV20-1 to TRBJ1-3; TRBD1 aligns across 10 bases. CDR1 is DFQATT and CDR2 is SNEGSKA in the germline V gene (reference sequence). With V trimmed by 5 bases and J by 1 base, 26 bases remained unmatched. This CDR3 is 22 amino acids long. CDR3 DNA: TGCAGTGCTGGTGAAACCCGGGACAGGGGACTTTCACCTTCCCCTTCTGGAAACACCATATATTTT. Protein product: CSAGETRDRGLSPSPSGNTIYF.

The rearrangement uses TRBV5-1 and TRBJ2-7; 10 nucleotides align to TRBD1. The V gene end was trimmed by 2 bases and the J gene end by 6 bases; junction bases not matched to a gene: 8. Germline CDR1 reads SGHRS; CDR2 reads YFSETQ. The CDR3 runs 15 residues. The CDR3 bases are TGCGCCAGCAGCTTACCGGGACAGGGGTTCTCCGAGCAGTACTTC. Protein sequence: CASSLPGQGFSEQYF. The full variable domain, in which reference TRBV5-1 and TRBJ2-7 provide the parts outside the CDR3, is KAGVTQTPRYLIKTRGQQVTLSCSPISGHRSVSWYQQTPGQGLQFLFEYFSETQRNKGNFPGRFSGRQFSNSRSEMNVSTLELGDSALYLCASSLPGQGFSEQYFGPGTRLTVT.

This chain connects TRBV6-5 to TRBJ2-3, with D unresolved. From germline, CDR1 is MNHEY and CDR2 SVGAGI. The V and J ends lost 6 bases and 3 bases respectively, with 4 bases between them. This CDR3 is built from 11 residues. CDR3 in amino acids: CASRQTDTQYF. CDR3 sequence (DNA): TGTGCCAGCAGGCAGACAGATACGCAGTATTTT.

CDR3 residues: CAWTGGRALYNEQFF. The CDR3 DNA sequence: TGTGCCTGGACCGGAGGGAGGGCCCTCTACAATGAGCAGTTCTTC. The chain employs TRBV30 and TRBJ2-1; 7 bases align to TRBD2. V lost 4 bases, J lost 3 bases, and 9 bases stayed unmatched. The germline V gene encodes CDR1 GTSNPN and CDR2 SVGIG (reference sequence). CDR3 length equals 15 residues.

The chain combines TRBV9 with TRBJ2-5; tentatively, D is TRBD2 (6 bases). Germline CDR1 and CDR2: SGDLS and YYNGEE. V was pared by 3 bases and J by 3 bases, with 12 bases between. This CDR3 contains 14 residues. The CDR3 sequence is CASSGRGTEETQYF. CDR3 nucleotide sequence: TGTGCCAGCAGCGGTCGGGGGACTGAAGAGACCCAGTACTTC.

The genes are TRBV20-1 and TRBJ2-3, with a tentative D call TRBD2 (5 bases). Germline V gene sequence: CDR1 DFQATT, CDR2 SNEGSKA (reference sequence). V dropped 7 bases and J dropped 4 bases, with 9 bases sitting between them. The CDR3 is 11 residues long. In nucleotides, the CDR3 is TGCAGTGGAGGGTGGGCAGATACGCAGTATTTT. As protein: CSGGWADTQYF.

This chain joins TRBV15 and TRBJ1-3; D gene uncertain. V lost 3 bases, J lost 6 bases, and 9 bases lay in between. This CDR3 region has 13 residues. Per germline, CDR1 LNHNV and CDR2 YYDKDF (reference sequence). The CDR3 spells CATSSKSSNTIYF. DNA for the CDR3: TGTGCCACCAGCAGTAAAAGCTCAAACACCATATATTTT.